This T cell receptor (beta chain) was sequenced during a study of CXCR3-negative and CXCR3-positive naive CD8 T cells. Study-level points and caveats: Diversity ran similarly high across both naive subsets but far lower in memory CD8+ cells.

The CDR3 runs to 15 residues. Turning to this clonotype: Antigen specificity is unknown.

TRB cDNA libraries were made by UMI-labeled 5' RACE. TCRdb reprocessed the 5' RACE reads and keeps a single row for each CDR3 protein, giving no DNA. Its table lists about 58,000 distinct CDR3 sequences. The clonotype originates from a human donor in good health. Some clones in this sample may be carry-over from other donors' samples. This chain joins TRBV12-3 or TRBV12-4 and TRBJ2-1; TCRdb designates TRBD1, a call that cannot be tested without DNA. Sequencing used naive CXCR3- CD8+ T cells from blood. Regarding subset: CD45RO-CCR7+CD27+CD95- naive CD8+ T cells lacking CXCR3 (TNR3-). Here the CDR3 reads CASSSDGTAYNEQFF.